Presented here are 27 T cell receptor beta chains from one specimen sequenced in a study of blood T cell repertoires in COVID-19. Sequencing used immunoSEQ multiplex PCR; TCRdb keeps in-frame clones, though not all of them. The repertoire holds about 96,000 clones, with over 70% as singletons. Sequencing used peripheral blood. The receptors were sampled from a man in his fifties who had recovered from COVID-19.

The CDR3 coding sequence is TGTGCCAGCAGCTTAAGTCCAGAAAGCAATCAGCCCCAGCATTTT. It encodes CASSLSPESNQPQHF. The rearrangement links TRBV7-2 to TRBJ1-5; D uncertain. Trimming took 2 bases from V and 1 from J, leaving 9 bases between them. Germline V lookup: CDR1 SGHTA, CDR2 FQGNSA. The CDR3 extends over 15 amino acids.

In this sample, this clone turned up a few times. The chain links TRBV7-8 to TRBJ2-5, with 8 bases identical to TRBD2. Germline trimming cut 5 bases from V and 12 bases from J; bases unmatched to any gene: 5. Per germline, CDR1 SGHVS and CDR2 FQNEAQ. CDR3 size: 11 residues. The CDR3 DNA sequence: TGTGCCAGCAGCCCGACTAGCGTCAAGTACTTC. It specifies CASSPTSVKYF.

The J gene is TRBJ1-4, the V gene TRBV18, with 7 bases identical to TRBD1. CDR1 and CDR2 (germline): KGHSH, LQKENI. The junction had 13 bases not matched to a gene; V was cut back by 3 bases and J by 6 bases. The CDR3 loop spans 17 amino acids. CDR3 nucleotide sequence: TGTGCCAGCTCACCCCAGTGGAAGAGGGGGCGGGATGAAAAACTGTTTTTT. Translating gives CASSPQWKRGRDEKLFF.

The J gene is TRBJ2-7, the V gene TRBV5-6; 7 positions agree with TRBD1. Germline V gives CDR1 SGHDT, CDR2 YYEEEE. The trim removed 4 bases at V and 7 bases at J, leaving 8 bases unmatched. The CDR3 spans 13 residues. As DNA, the CDR3 is TGTGCCAGCAGCCCCGGACAGGTTAAGGAGCAGTACTTC. Its protein is CASSPGQVKEQYF.

This sequence joins TRBV4-1 and TRBJ1-2; D remains ambiguous. V lost 0 bases and J lost 8, with 10 bases in between. The CDR3 runs to 13 residues. Germline loops: CDR1 MGHRA, CDR2 YSYEKL. CDR3 nucleotides: TGCGCCAGCAGCCAAGACAGGTTTAGAGGCTACACCTTC. It translates to CASSQDRFRGYTF.

The count of this clone is one. The chain links TRBV7-2 to TRBJ2-3; D might be TRBD2 (6 bases). The CDR3 contains 17 residues. The V gene's germline CDR1 is SGHTA and CDR2 FQGNSA. Trimming cost V 2 bases and J 1 base, with 16 bases left between them. The CDR3 coding sequence is TGTGCCAGCAGCTTATTTTCGTCGGGGGTAGGCACAGATACGCAGTATTTT. It is translated as CASSLFSSGVGTDTQYF.

This sequence joins TRBV30 and TRBJ1-2, with TRBD1 matching over 7 bases. V trimming: 2 bases; J trimming: 1 base; junction bases outside the gene matches: 13. The CDR3 totals 17 residues. Germline V gene sequence: CDR1 GTSNPN, CDR2 SVGIG (reference sequence). CDR3 bases: TGTGCCTGGAGTTTATTTGGTTTAGGGGGCTTTAACTATGGCTACACCTTC. Its protein product is CAWSLFGLGGFNYGYTF.

This chain links TRBV12-5 with TRBJ2-4; perhaps TRBD2 as D (6 bases). This CDR3 is 12 amino acids long. The germline V gene has CDR1 LGHNT and CDR2 FRNRAP. The ends were cut back, 11 bases at V and 7 bases at J, with 15 bases in the middle. In nucleotides, the CDR3 is TGTGCTTCTTGGAGGGGTTGGAACATTCAGTACTTC. As protein: CASWRGWNIQYF.

V gene TRBV24-1 combines with J gene TRBJ2-2; a possible D gene is TRBD1 (5 bases). CDR1 is KGHDR and CDR2 is SFDVKD in the germline V gene. This CDR3 has 13 amino acids. Between the trimmed V and J ends, which lost 4 bases and 7 bases, there was a span of 9 bases. The CDR3 region is CATSDPGIGELFF. In DNA, the CDR3 is TGTGCCACCAGTGACCCAGGGATCGGGGAGCTGTTTTTT.

This chain links TRBV5-1 with TRBJ2-3; the match to TRBD1 covers 9 bases. Germline V lookup: CDR1 SGHRS, CDR2 YFSETQ. The CDR3 has 15 residues. V was pared by 4 bases and J by 4 bases, with 7 bases of the junction left unmatched. The CDR3 DNA reads as TGCGCCAGCAGCCAAGGGACAGGGAGGTCAGATACGCAGTATTTT. Translating gives CASSQGTGRSDTQYF.

The V and J genes are TRBV4-2 and TRBJ1-1, with 9 bases aligning to TRBD1. Unmatched junction bases numbered 5, after V lost 1 base and J lost 2 bases. There are 16 residues in the CDR3. Germline CDR1 reads LGHNA; CDR2 reads YNFKEQ. This CDR3 reads CASSQGTGVVNTEAFF. For the CDR3, the DNA is TGTGCCAGCAGCCAAGGGACAGGGGTTGTAAACACTGAAGCTTTCTTT.

This sequence joins TRBV18 and TRBJ2-2; D remains unclear. From germline, CDR1 is KGHSH and CDR2 LQKENI. This CDR3 region has 15 residues. Trimming stripped 4 bases from V and 4 bases from J, with 13 bases between. CDR3 in amino acids: CASSLGIVITGELFF. CDR3 in DNA: TGTGCCAGCTCACTCGGTATAGTAATCACCGGGGAGCTGTTTTTT.

The gene calls are TRBV9 and TRBJ2-5; 8 nucleotides match TRBD2. In germline, CDR1 is SGDLS, CDR2 YYNGEE. V gave up 4 bases and J gave up 4 bases; unmatched junction bases: 12. The CDR3 has 16 residues. The CDR3 here is CASSPGLSTSVETQYF. The CDR3 DNA reads as TGTGCCAGCAGCCCCGGTTTATCGACTAGCGTAGAGACCCAGTACTTC.

The J gene is TRBJ1-1, the V gene TRBV4-1; no clear D. The V end was cut by 4 bases, the J end by 0 bases, with 6 bases between. This CDR3 contains 13 residues. Germline V CDR1 and CDR2: MGHRA, YSYEKL. CDR3 residues: CASSPVLNTEAFF. CDR3 DNA sequence: TGCGCCAGCAGCCCGGTTTTGAACACTGAAGCTTTCTTT.

This rearrangement joins TRBV9 to TRBJ1-4; 7 bases line up with TRBD1. Per germline, CDR1 SGDLS and CDR2 YYNGEE. V trimming: 4 bases; J trimming: 4 bases; junction bases outside the gene matches: 10. CDR3 length: 16 residues. CDR3 loop: CASSFSTGVNNEKLFF. CDR3 DNA: TGTGCCAGCAGCTTTTCAACAGGGGTGAATAATGAAAAACTGTTTTTT.

The rearrangement uses TRBV6-5 and TRBJ2-6; D call uncertain. CDR1 MNHEY and CDR2 SVGAGI come from the germline V gene. The CDR3 length is 13 residues. V was shortened by 7 bases and J by 2 bases, with 6 bases between the two germline ends. The CDR3 DNA reads as TGTGCCAGCACCACTACTGGGGCCAACGTCCTGACTTTC. This encodes CASTTTGANVLTF.

This clone was detected once. This chain connects TRBV20-1 to TRBJ2-7; D unresolved. The germline V gene has CDR1 DFQATT and CDR2 SNEGSKA (reference sequence). Trimming removed 1 base at V and 1 base at J, with 2 bases between. The CDR3 length is 11 residues. CDR3 nucleotides: TGCAGTGCTAGAGTATCCTACGAGCAGTACTTC. Translation: CSARVSYEQYF.

The V and J genes are TRBV28 and TRBJ2-1, with D maybe TRBD2 (5 bases). Trimming took off 6 bases at V and 7 bases at J, with 13 bases between the two ends. Germline V lookup: CDR1 MDHEN, CDR2 SYDVKM. The CDR3 extends over 13 amino acids. CDR3 loop: CASSFRGTNEQFF. In DNA, the CDR3 is TGTGCCAGCAGCTTTCGGGGAACAAATGAGCAGTTCTTC.

The chain couples TRBV10-3 to TRBJ1-4; the D gene is possibly TRBD1 (6 bases). CDR1 is ENHRY and CDR2 is SYGVKD in the germline V gene. V gave up 8 bases and J gave up 5 bases, with 12 bases separating them. The CDR3 spans 13 residues. The CDR3 reads CAIGGGRNEKLFF. The CDR3 DNA reads as TGTGCCATCGGGGGGGGGCGGAATGAAAAACTGTTTTTT.

The rearrangement links TRBV5-1 to TRBJ2-1, with 8 nucleotides matching TRBD2. V lost 0 bases and J lost 3; bases outside the gene matches: 8. CDR1 SGHRS and CDR2 YFSETQ come from the germline V gene. CDR3 size: 17 residues. CDR3 amino acids: CASSLEIASGGYNEQFF. CDR3 nucleotide sequence: TGCGCCAGCAGCTTGGAGATTGCGAGCGGGGGCTACAATGAGCAGTTCTTC. The variable domain in full, completed from reference TRBV5-1 and TRBJ2-1, reads KAGVTQTPRYLIKTRGQQVTLSCSPISGHRSVSWYQQTPGQGLQFLFEYFSETQRNKGNFPGRFSGRQFSNSRSEMNVSTLELGDSALYLCASSLEIASGGYNEQFFGPGTRLTVL.

V usage is TRBV19 and J usage is TRBJ1-5, with D tentatively TRBD1 (6 bases). Between the trimmed V and J ends, which lost 7 bases and 0 bases, there was a span of 13 bases. CDR3 length: 15 amino acids. Germline CDR1 LNHDA, CDR2 SQIVND (reference sequence). The CDR3 sequence is CASKDRINSNQPQHF. The CDR3 DNA sequence: TGTGCCAGTAAGGACAGAATCAATAGCAATCAGCCCCAGCATTTT.

The chain has TRBV7-6 and TRBJ2-7, with a possible D match to TRBD2 (5 bases). CDR3 length: 16 amino acids. V was shortened by 2 bases and J by 0 bases, with 14 bases between the two germline ends. Germline V gene sequence: CDR1 SGHVS, CDR2 FNYEAQ. CDR3 bases: TGTGCCAGCAGCTTAAACCCTGACGGAGGCTCCTACGAGCAGTACTTC. This codes for CASSLNPDGGSYEQYF.

J is TRBJ2-5 and V is TRBV7-3, with TRBD2 matching 14 bases. Germline trimming cut 5 bases from V and 5 bases from J; bases unmatched to any gene: 13. The germline gives CDR1 SGHTA, CDR2 FQGTGA. There are 18 residues in the CDR3. The CDR3 DNA reads as TGTGCCAGCAGCCTGCACCATAGGACTAGCGGGGGGAGGGAGACCCAGTACTTC. It yields the protein CASSLHHRTSGGRETQYF.

The chain combines TRBV28 with TRBJ1-6; 8 bases align to TRBD1. Losses at the gene ends were 5 bases for V and 7 bases for J; bases not matched to a gene: 7. The CDR3 contains 15 residues. Germline CDR1 MDHEN, CDR2 SYDVKM. This CDR3 reads CASSLPGQGNSPLHF. The DNA for the CDR3 is TGTGCCAGCAGTCTCCCCGGACAGGGCAATTCACCCCTCCACTTT.

V usage is TRBV6-2 or TRBV6-3 and J usage is TRBJ2-7, with D possibly matching TRBD2 (6 bases). This CDR3 is built from 15 residues. Germline V gives CDR1 MNHEY, CDR2 SVGEGT. V was trimmed by 0 bases and J by 0 bases, leaving 9 bases between them. The DNA of the CDR3 is TGTGCCAGCAGTTACTCGACTAGGAGCTCCTACGAGCAGTACTTC. This gives the protein CASSYSTRSSYEQYF.

The chain couples TRBV5-4 to TRBJ1-3; a possible D gene is TRBD1 (5 bases). The CDR3 has 16 amino acids. V lost 4 bases to trimming and J lost 0 bases, with 14 bases between them. CDR1 is SGHNT, CDR2 YYREEE, per germline (reference sequence). The CDR3 is CASSQQGRDSGNTIYF. In nucleotides, the CDR3 is TGTGCCAGCAGCCAGCAAGGCAGGGACTCTGGAAACACCATATATTTT.

Only one count was recorded for this clone. The chain recombines TRBV9 with TRBJ1-1; D unresolved. Trimming cost V 2 bases and J 1 base, with 9 bases left between them. Germline CDR1 and CDR2: SGDLS and YYNGEE. This CDR3 has 14 residues. The CDR3 sequence: CASSVNWANTEAFF. CDR3 nucleotide sequence: TGTGCCAGCAGCGTCAATTGGGCGAACACTGAAGCTTTCTTT.